What follows are 20 T cell receptor beta chains derived from one specimen sequenced in a study of T cell responses to AZD1222 COVID-19 vaccine. Here immunoSEQ multiplex PCR was the method, and the copy in TCRdb shows in-frame clones only, minus some. The data contain 140,000 or so clones, 91% of them seen just once; the ten biggest clones take up 7.5%. Sequencing was performed on peripheral blood, taken 28 days after the second dose of the MenACWY control vaccine. All receptors derive from an adult who received the MenACWY meningococcal vaccine as a control.

The J gene is TRBJ2-7, the V gene TRBV18; possibly TRBD1 for D (6 bases). The CDR3 totals 13 residues. The V end was cut by 3 bases, the J end by 3 bases, with 9 bases between. CDR1 and CDR2 from the germline V gene are KGHSH and LQKENI. The CDR3 nucleotides read TGTGCCAGCTCACCGGGGGCGGGCTACGAGCAGTACTTC. Translated: CASSPGAGYEQYF.

The V and J genes are TRBV19 and TRBJ2-3; D gene ambiguous. There are 12 residues in the CDR3. CDR1 and CDR2 from the germline V gene are LNHDA and SQIVND (reference sequence). The V end was cut by 8 bases, the J end by 4 bases, with 10 bases between. The CDR3 spells CASGPLADTQYF. The DNA for the CDR3 is TGTGCCAGTGGGCCTTTGGCAGATACGCAGTATTTT.

The chain is built from TRBV28 and TRBJ2-3, with D perhaps matching TRBD1 (5 bases). The germline V and J ends were trimmed by 2 bases and 5 bases, with 14 bases remaining between them. Germline V CDR1 and CDR2: MDHEN, SYDVKM. CDR3 length equals 15 residues. The CDR3 DNA follows: TGTGCCAGCAGTTTAGATGGGGCAGGGTTAGATACGCAGTATTTT. Protein sequence: CASSLDGAGLDTQYF.

The chain joins TRBV6-1 to TRBJ1-1; D is unresolved. Germline loops: CDR1 MNHNS, CDR2 SASEGT. Trimming pared 0 bases from V and 4 bases from J, leaving 9 bases between. The CDR3 totals 14 residues. CDR3 nucleotides: TGTGCCAGCAGTGAAGCAGGTCGGGGCACTGAAGCTTTCTTT. It translates to CASSEAGRGTEAFF.

The chain joins TRBV6-5 to TRBJ1-4; 8 positions match TRBD1. CDR1 and CDR2 (germline): MNHEY, SVGAGI. The CDR3 extends over 14 amino acids. With 6 bases clipped from V and 7 bases from J, the junction kept 7 bases outside the gene matches. CDR3 residues: CASRAGTGGEKLFF. The CDR3 DNA is TGTGCCAGCAGGGCCGGGACAGGAGGTGAAAAACTGTTTTTT.

The table lists this clone with a count of one. J is TRBJ2-1 and V is TRBV4-3, with 7 bases matching TRBD2. V shed 0 bases and J 3 bases; nucleotides not matched to a gene: 5. There are 16 residues in the CDR3. Looked up from germline, CDR1 is LGHNA and CDR2 is YSLEER. The CDR3 bases are TGCGCCAGCAGCCAAGACGGGAGGAGGGACTACAATGAGCAGTTCTTC. It codes for CASSQDGRRDYNEQFF.

This rearrangement joins TRBV2 to TRBJ1-1, with TRBD1 matching 8 bases. Trimming cost V 10 bases and J 4 bases; bases outside gene matches: 8. The CDR3 loop spans 13 amino acids. CDR1 is SNHLY, CDR2 FYNNEI, per germline. The CDR3 here is CATQGTGATEAFF. Here the CDR3 DNA reads TGTGCCACCCAGGGGACAGGAGCCACTGAAGCTTTCTTT.

The genes are TRBV4-1 and TRBJ2-5; a weak D match, TRBD1 (5 bases). This CDR3 has 14 amino acids. Germline V lookup: CDR1 MGHRA, CDR2 YSYEKL. Between the trimmed V and J ends, which lost 0 bases and 14 bases, there was a span of 19 bases. The CDR3 bases are TGCGCCAGCAGCCAAGATCTCGGCAGGGTCTTTTCCTACTTC. It yields the protein CASSQDLGRVFSYF.

V and J are TRBV7-2 and TRBJ1-1, with D maybe TRBD1 (6 bases). Germline V gene sequence: CDR1 SGHTA, CDR2 FQGNSA. Trimming shortened V by 1 base and J by 3 bases, and 18 bases separated the two germline ends. The CDR3 covers 17 residues. The CDR3 reads CASSLVWPGAGYTEAFF. The CDR3 DNA is TGTGCCAGCAGCTTAGTCTGGCCAGGGGCAGGTTACACTGAAGCTTTCTTT.

The chain links TRBV6-5 to TRBJ2-7; D gene unclear. Trimming took 0 bases from V and 4 from J, leaving 10 bases between them. Germline V gene lookup returns CDR1 MNHEY and CDR2 SVGAGI. The CDR3 has 14 residues. Here the CDR3 DNA reads TGTGCCAGCAGTTACTCGAGGCAGTCTTACGAGCAGTACTTC. Amino acids: CASSYSRQSYEQYF.

The V gene is TRBV11-3, the J gene TRBJ2-7; D not certain. CDR3 length: 13 amino acids. V was cut by 5 bases and J by 5 bases, with 13 bases left in between. The germline CDR1 and CDR2 sequences are SGHNT and YENEEA. CDR3 sequence reads: CASSKGPLHEQYF. The CDR3 nucleotides read TGTGCCAGCAGCAAAGGACCGCTCCACGAGCAGTACTTC.

The chain is built from TRBV28 and TRBJ2-1, with 8 bases fitting TRBD2. Germline trimming cut 7 bases from V and 4 bases from J; bases unmatched to any gene: 6. Germline CDR1 reads MDHEN; CDR2 reads SYDVKM. This CDR3 contains 14 residues. The CDR3 DNA sequence: TGTGCCAGCAACATAGCGGGAAGATACAATGAGCAGTTCTTC. It specifies CASNIAGRYNEQFF. Complete variable domain (other parts from reference TRBV28 and TRBJ2-1): DVKVTQSSRYLVKRTGEKVFLECVQDMDHENMFWYRQDPGLGLRLIYFSYDVKMKEKGDIPEGYSVSREKKERFSLILESASTNQTSMYLCASNIAGRYNEQFFGPGTRLTVL.

The V gene is TRBV7-2, the J gene TRBJ2-1, with D maybe TRBD2 (5 bases). CDR3 length: 15 residues. V was cut by 1 base and J by 3 bases, with 10 bases left in between. Per germline, CDR1 SGHTA and CDR2 FQGNSA. The CDR3: CASSLDPGNYNEQFF. In DNA form, the CDR3 reads TGTGCCAGCAGCTTAGACCCCGGGAACTACAATGAGCAGTTCTTC.

This chain joins TRBV28 and TRBJ1-2; D not resolved. Germline CDR1 and CDR2: MDHEN and SYDVKM. The CDR3 is made up of 13 amino acids. V lost 5 bases to trimming and J lost 5 bases, with 12 bases between them. CDR3 amino acids: CASSPRSTYGYTF. The CDR3 coding sequence is TGTGCCAGCAGTCCCAGGAGCACTTATGGCTACACCTTC.

This chain joins TRBV7-2 and TRBJ2-7; a possible D gene is TRBD2 (6 bases). Germline-derived CDR1 and CDR2 are SGHTA and FQGNSA. V lost 6 bases and J lost 4, with 31 bases in between. The CDR3 covers 19 residues. The CDR3 sequence is CASSRSTLGRNEFEYEQYF. CDR3 in DNA: TGTGCCAGCAGTCGCTCGACCCTAGGGAGGAATGAGTTCGAGTACGAGCAGTACTTC.

This clone was seen a single time. The gene calls are TRBV7-2 and TRBJ2-1, with 9 bases that match TRBD2. The CDR3 extends over 15 amino acids. The J segment lost 5 bases and the V segment lost 5 bases, leaving 7 bases of the junction unmatched. Germline V gives CDR1 SGHTA, CDR2 FQGNSA. CDR3 in DNA: TGTGCCAGCAGCCTGCGGGGGGGCCCAGACAATGAGCAGTTCTTC. Its translation is CASSLRGGPDNEQFF.

For the CDR3, the DNA is TGTGCCAGTACCCGGACAGGGGGCGACTATGGCTACACCTTC. Translated: CASTRTGGDYGYTF. The genes are TRBV19 and TRBJ1-2; 11 bases fit TRBD1. Trimming at V came to 7 bases and at J to 3 bases, leaving 4 bases not matched to a gene. Germline V gene sequence: CDR1 LNHDA, CDR2 SQIVND (reference sequence). The CDR3 covers 14 residues.

This clone appeared once. The CDR3 is CSVERGGNTEAFF. The CDR3 nucleotides read TGCAGCGTTGAAAGAGGAGGTAACACTGAAGCTTTCTTT. The chain is built from TRBV29-1 and TRBJ1-1; unclear D gene. V was cut by 2 bases and J by 2 bases, with 9 bases left in between. CDR3 length: 13 residues. Germline V gene lookup returns CDR1 SQVTM and CDR2 ANQGSEA.

The chain recombines TRBV5-1 with TRBJ1-4, with a weak D call TRBD1 (6 bases). CDR1 is SGHRS, CDR2 YFSETQ, per germline. This CDR3 is built from 15 residues. V gave up 4 bases and J gave up 6 bases, with 16 bases separating them. CDR3 bases: TGCGCCAGCAGCAACCCCGAGGGGGAATATGAAAAACTGTTTTTT. It codes for CASSNPEGEYEKLFF.

The chain combines TRBV5-1 with TRBJ1-1; D is unclear. The CDR3 is 15 residues long. CDR1 is SGHRS, CDR2 YFSETQ, per germline. The germline V and J ends were trimmed by 0 bases and 1 base, with 10 bases remaining between them. In DNA form, the CDR3 reads TGCGCCAGCAGCTTGGATTTCGGACGGAACACTGAAGCTTTCTTT. It codes for CASSLDFGRNTEAFF.